The present T cell receptor (beta chain) was sequenced within a study of T cells in Graves' hyperthyroidism and ophthalmopathy. Germline assignment: CDR1 SGHTA and CDR2 FQGNSA. V shed 1 base, J shed 4 bases, and the junction held 3 bases outside the gene matches. The CDR3 length is 15 residues. This clonotype was seen at least ten times. Amplification of TCR beta CDR3 regions was performed using RNA transcripts as template. During a first-round RT-PCR of the TCR CDR3, the HTBI primer set was used. MiXCR, run by TCRdb on the multiplex PCR reads, gives a single entry per CDR3 protein. The table has approximately 400,000 distinct CDR3 sequences, about 14% seen once.

The genes are TRBV7-2 and TRBJ2-7; 11 bases fit TRBD1. This TCR derives from a woman aged 60 to 75 with Graves' hyperthyroidism. The specimen sequenced was blood. CDR3 protein: CASSLGGQGVYEQYF. The DNA for the CDR3 is TGTGCCAGCAGCTTAGGGGGACAGGGGGTTTACGAGCAGTACTTC. The variable domain in full, completed from reference TRBV7-2 and TRBJ2-7, reads GAGVSQSPSNKVTEKGKDVELRCDPISGHTALYWYRQSLGQGLEFLIYFQGNSAPDKSGLPSDRFSAERTGGSVSTLTIQRTQQEDSAVYLCASSLGGQGVYEQYFGPGTRLTVT.